What follows are 20 T cell receptor beta chains derived from one specimen sequenced in a study of regulatory T cells in long-lasting Graves disease. Indicated time point: persistent/refractory GD, antithyroid drugs over 5 years with positive TRAb. After RNA was extracted from PBMCs, the TCR library was made from it. Building the TCR beta libraries relied on iRepertoire HTBI primers, and CDR3 regions underwent Arm-PCR. TCRdb used MiXCR to reprocess the multiplex PCR reads, holding one entry per CDR3 protein. This table has some 440,000 distinct CDR3 sequences, more than 20% appearing once. The sequencing here drew on peripheral blood mononuclear cells (PBMCs), taken when the disease was refractory, from a patient treated with antithyroid drugs. These receptors all come from a female donor with Graves disease.

In its sample, this clonotype was seen a few times. The chain combines TRBV11-2 with TRBJ2-7; possible D gene TRBD2, 6 bases. CDR1 and CDR2 (germline): SGHAT, FQNNGV. Trimming took off 1 base at V and 2 bases at J, with 12 bases between the two ends. The length of the CDR3 is 15 residues. The CDR3 nucleotides are TGTGCCAGCAGCTTAGGAGTAGCGGCCCCCTACGAGCAGTACTTC. Translated: CASSLGVAAPYEQYF.

This clonotype was seen more than once but under ten times. The V call is TRBV25-1, the J call TRBJ2-5; no reliable D call. The CDR3 contains 14 residues. The germline CDR1 and CDR2 sequences are MGHDK and SYGVNS. Trimming left V 3 bases short and J 4 bases short, with 12 bases between. Written as DNA, the CDR3 is TGTGCCAGCAGTGACCCGGCGGCGAGAGAGACCCAGTACTTC. Amino acid sequence: CASSDPAARETQYF. Based on the CDR3 plus reference TRBV25-1 and TRBJ2-5, the full variable domain is EADIYQTPRYLVIGTGKKITLECSQTMGHDKMYWYQQDPGMELHLIHYSYGVNSTEKGDLSSESTVSRIRTEHFPLTLESARPSHTSQYLCASSDPAARETQYFGPGTRLLVL.

This clonotype was recorded many times. This chain joins TRBV7-2 and TRBJ2-7; 8 bases map to TRBD2. The CDR3 extends over 15 amino acids. V was clipped by 1 base and J by 3 bases; unmatched bases: 5. Germline CDR1 and CDR2: SGHTA and FQGNSA. CDR3 nucleotides: TGTGCCAGCAGCTTAGTCTTAGCGGGAATCTACGAGCAGTACTTC. Its translation is CASSLVLAGIYEQYF.

This clonotype was detected only once. This rearrangement joins TRBV28 to TRBJ2-1, with D maybe TRBD2 (6 bases). There are 17 residues in the CDR3. V dropped 4 bases and J dropped 6 bases, with 22 bases sitting between them. The germline V gene encodes CDR1 MDHEN and CDR2 SYDVKM. CDR3: CASSSPGTSRRLNEQFF. DNA for the CDR3: TGTGCCAGCAGTTCCCCGGGCACTAGCAGGCGTCTCAATGAGCAGTTCTTC. The whole variable domain, remainder taken from reference TRBV28 and TRBJ2-1, is DVKVTQSSRYLVKRTGEKVFLECVQDMDHENMFWYRQDPGLGLRLIYFSYDVKMKEKGDIPEGYSVSREKKERFSLILESASTNQTSMYLCASSSPGTSRRLNEQFFGPGTRLTVL.

This clonotype was detected many times. CDR3 bases: TGTGCCAGCAGTCCCCCGGCGGGCTTAGGGGGTGATCAGCCCCAGCATTTT. As protein: CASSPPAGLGGDQPQHF. The genes are TRBV28 and TRBJ1-5; D might be TRBD1 (6 bases). V gave up 5 bases and J gave up 5 bases, with 22 bases separating them. CDR3 length: 17 residues. CDR1 MDHEN and CDR2 SYDVKM come from the germline V gene. Drawing the rest from reference TRBV28 and TRBJ1-5, the complete variable domain is DVKVTQSSRYLVKRTGEKVFLECVQDMDHENMFWYRQDPGLGLRLIYFSYDVKMKEKGDIPEGYSVSREKKERFSLILESASTNQTSMYLCASSPPAGLGGDQPQHFGDGTRLSIL.

There are a few counts of this clonotype. DNA of the CDR3: TGTGCCAGTTGGGGGCCCGGGGAGCTGTTTTTT. It translates to CASWGPGELFF. J is TRBJ2-2 and V is TRBV27; a weak D match, TRBD1 (6 bases). V shed 9 bases and J shed 6 bases, with 8 bases lying between them. The length of the CDR3 is 11 residues. Germline V lookup: CDR1 MNHEY, CDR2 SMNVEV (reference sequence).

The gene calls are TRBV24-1 and TRBJ2-7; 10 bases match TRBD1. Germline lookup yields CDR1 KGHDR and CDR2 SFDVKD. The CDR3 length is 15 residues. V dropped 3 bases and J dropped 6; count of bases not matched to a gene: 7. The CDR3 DNA reads TGTGCCACCAGTGATCCCGGGACAGGGGACCTCGAGCAGTACTTC. This translates into CATSDPGTGDLEQYF.

This clonotype was observed at least ten times. The gene calls are TRBV6-2 or TRBV6-3 and TRBJ1-1; D remains ambiguous. The length of the CDR3 is 12 residues. V was shortened by 2 bases and J by 6 bases, with 7 bases between the two germline ends. The V gene's germline CDR1 is MNHEY and CDR2 SVGEGT. CDR3 region: CASSYPGAEAFF. CDR3 in DNA: TGTGCCAGCAGTTACCCCGGGGCTGAAGCTTTCTTT.

This clonotype has a handful of counts. V gene TRBV5-4 combines with J gene TRBJ1-2; 8 nucleotides align to TRBD1. CDR3 size: 13 residues. The V gene's germline CDR1 is SGHNT and CDR2 YYREEE (reference sequence). V shed 5 bases, J shed 8 bases, and the junction held 8 bases outside the gene matches. The CDR3 here is CASRDRALWGYTF. The CDR3 DNA is TGTGCCAGCAGGGACAGGGCGCTATGGGGCTACACCTTC.

The DNA of the CDR3 is TGCGCGAGCGGAGGGAGTCTGACCGGGGAGCTGTTTTTT. Residues: CASGGSLTGELFF. The chain combines TRBV5-1 with TRBJ2-2, with D perhaps matching TRBD2 (6 bases). CDR1 is SGHRS, CDR2 YFSETQ, per germline. The CDR3 has 13 amino acids.

Only a few counts were recorded for this clonotype. The rearrangement joins TRBV15 to TRBJ2-7, with D perhaps given as TRBD1 or TRBD2 (5 bases each). Germline values: CDR1 LNHNV, CDR2 YYDKDF (reference sequence). The CDR3 contains 16 residues. The V gene lost 1 base and the J gene lost 2 bases, with 15 bases spanning the gap. CDR3 sequence: CATSRGKLGAAYEQYF. Here the CDR3 DNA reads TGTGCCACCAGCAGAGGTAAACTCGGGGCAGCCTACGAGCAGTACTTC.

The rearrangement uses TRBV30 and TRBJ2-7, with TRBD1 matching over 7 bases. The length of the CDR3 is 14 residues. J was trimmed by 2 bases and V by 2 bases; bases with no gene match: 6. CDR1 and CDR2 from the germline V gene are GTSNPN and SVGIG (reference sequence). The CDR3, as DNA: TGTGCCTGGAGTCCCCGAGGGGGCCCCTACGAGCAGTACTTC. Translation: CAWSPRGGPYEQYF. Looking up the rest from reference TRBV30 and TRBJ2-7 gives the full variable domain: SQTIHQWPATLVQPVGSPLSLECTVEGTSNPNLYWYRQAAGRGLQLLFYSVGIGQISSEVPQNLSASRPQDRQFILSSKKLLLSDSGFYLCAWSPRGGPYEQYFGPGTRLTVT.

This clonotype was seen repeatedly, ten times or more. The chain joins TRBV10-3 to TRBJ2-7, with 13 bases identical to TRBD2. Germline values: CDR1 ENHRY, CDR2 SYGVKD. The CDR3 is 18 residues long. The V segment lost 2 bases and the J segment 6 bases; nucleotides outside the gene matches: 13. CDR3 coding DNA: TGTGCCATCAGTGAGAGTACTAGCGGGAGGGCTAGAAGTCCCGAGCAGTACTTC. It codes for CAISESTSGRARSPEQYF.

This clonotype was counted a few times. The CDR3 bases are TGTGCCAGCAGTTACGCTCAGGGGACCTATGGCTACACCTTC. It encodes CASSYAQGTYGYTF. V usage is TRBV6-5 and J usage is TRBJ1-2; weak D call: TRBD1 (6 bases). With 2 bases removed from V and 4 bases from J, the gap between germline ends came to 11 bases. Germline CDR1 reads MNHEY; CDR2 reads SVGAGI. This CDR3 comprises 14 residues.

This chain joins TRBV20-1 and TRBJ1-5, with 9 bases identical to TRBD1. V gave up 6 bases and J gave up 13 bases; unmatched junction bases: 13. Germline V lookup: CDR1 DFQATT, CDR2 SNEGSKA (reference sequence). The CDR3 is made up of 13 amino acids. This CDR3 is CSAPGTGIHGQHF. In nucleotides, the CDR3 is TGCAGTGCCCCCGGGACAGGGATTCACGGACAGCATTTT.

Ten or more counts support this clonotype. The chain recombines TRBV28 with TRBJ2-5, with D hard to call. The CDR3 runs to 12 residues. Germline V lookup: CDR1 MDHEN, CDR2 SYDVKM. Deletions cut 4 bases from V and 5 bases from J, with 8 bases between. Here the CDR3 DNA reads TGTGCCAGCAGTTCTTTCTTGGAGACCCAGTACTTC. Translated, it gives CASSSFLETQYF.

This clonotype was recorded a few times. The chain couples TRBV10-3 to TRBJ2-7, with TRBD1 matching 7 bases. CDR3 length: 14 amino acids. V shed 6 bases and J 5 bases; nucleotides not matched to a gene: 10. Per the germline V gene, CDR1 is ENHRY and CDR2 is SYGVKD. The CDR3 here is CAIRGLDRVDEQYF. Here the CDR3 DNA reads TGTGCCATCAGGGGTCTAGACAGGGTCGACGAGCAGTACTTC.

The chain combines TRBV28 with TRBJ2-3, with TRBD2 identical over 7 bases. The germline gives CDR1 MDHEN, CDR2 SYDVKM. This CDR3 is built from 17 residues. The trim removed 5 bases at V and 4 bases at J, leaving 15 bases unmatched. The CDR3 DNA is TGTGCCAGCAGTCCTATCACGGCGGGAGTAGGGGCAGATACGCAGTATTTT. Translating it yields CASSPITAGVGADTQYF.

This clonotype was counted many times. This rearrangement joins TRBV11-3 to TRBJ1-1; D gene ambiguous. In germline, CDR1 is SGHNT, CDR2 YENEEA. Trimming took 5 bases from V and 2 from J, leaving 15 bases between them. This CDR3 spans 15 amino acids. The CDR3 sequence: CASSQSGTLNTEAFF. CDR3 nucleotides: TGTGCCAGCAGCCAATCGGGAACCTTAAACACTGAAGCTTTCTTT.

The rearrangement links TRBV10-3 to TRBJ2-2; TRBD1 aligns across 8 bases. The CDR3 length is 14 residues. The junction had 5 bases not matched to a gene; V was cut back by 3 bases and J by 8 bases. Germline V gene sequence: CDR1 ENHRY, CDR2 SYGVKD. The CDR3 region is CAISDDRGSGELFF. DNA of the CDR3: TGTGCCATCAGTGATGACAGGGGATCGGGGGAGCTGTTTTTT.